This TCR beta chain is drawn from a study of OX40 agonist ivuxolimab in advanced cancers. Findings and caveats of the study: With doses of 0.1 to 3.0 mg/kg, CD4+ and CD8+ blood T cells had undergone clonal expansion by week 6. No antigen was identified for the clonally expanded peripheral T cells.

There are 16 residues in the CDR3. The germline V and J ends were trimmed by 6 bases and 2 bases, with 19 bases remaining between them. Produced via immunoSEQ multiplex PCR; TCRdb's table is partial and in-frame only. This table holds tens of thousands of clones, roughly 84% found once. Regarding this clone: No antigen is known for it.

The gene calls are TRBV23-1 and TRBJ2-5; D gene unclear. TRBV23-1 qualifies as an ORF whose function is uncertain. The source of this sequence is an adult with an advanced solid tumor such as melanoma, head and neck, liver or kidney cancer. The sequences come from CD4+ or CD8+ T cells sorted from blood, collected in a trial of the OX40 agonist ivuxolimab. The CDR3: CASRTGSDTSQETQYF. As DNA, the CDR3 is TGCGCCAGCAGGACGGGTTCAGACACCTCACAAGAGACCCAGTACTTC.